Listed below are T cell receptor beta chains from one sample, sequenced in a study of blood T cell repertoires in COVID-19. Generated by immunoSEQ multiplex PCR, the TCRdb table keeps only in-frame clones and is missing some. This table has around 150,000 clones, approximately 90% appearing once. Sequencing input: peripheral blood. These receptors were obtained from a woman in her sixties who had recovered from COVID-19. Each CDR3 is given with its conserved first and last residue. D genes are given only for firm matches. Size values are once, few and many counts, or a class for expanded clones, and some rows have none.

v_gene	d_gene	j_gene	abundance	CDR3nt	CDR3aa
TRBV6-1	NA	TRBJ1-3	NA	TGTGCCAGCAGTGGAGGAGTGAAGGCCTCTGGAAACACCATATATTTT	CASSGGVKASGNTIYF
TRBV20-1	TRBD1	TRBJ1-2	once	TGCAGTGCTAGTCAGGGGGCGGCTTCCCCCCATGGCTACACCTTC	CSASQGAASPHGYTF
TRBV2	TRBD1	TRBJ1-6	NA	TGTGCCAGCAGTGATCGGACAGGGAATTCACCCCTCCACTTT	CASSDRTGNSPLHF
TRBV4-3	TRBD1	TRBJ1-4	few	TGCGCCAGCAGCCACGGGTCAGGACAGGGTGTGGAAAAACTGTTTTTT	CASSHGSGQGVEKLFF
TRBV12-2	NA	TRBJ2-1	NA	TGTGCAAGTCGCTTAGTTCTGCGGGGAGTCTACAATGAGCAGTTCTTC	CASRLVLRGVYNEQFF
TRBV10-1	TRBD1	TRBJ2-1	few	TGCGCCAGCATTACACCGACCGGGACAGGGGCCTACAATGAGCAGTTCTTC	CASITPTGTGAYNEQFF
TRBV7-6	NA	TRBJ1-3	NA	TGTGCCAGCAGCTTACAAGACACAGCTATTGGAAACACCATATATTTT	CASSLQDTAIGNTIYF
TRBV5-1	TRBD1	TRBJ1-3	NA	TGCGCCAGCAGCTTGGGACAGGGAATACTTGGTGCTGGAAACACCATATATTTT	CASSLGQGILGAGNTIYF
TRBV28	NA	TRBJ1-4	once	TGTGCCAGCAGTCCTGCACAGGGTTTGAATGAAAAACTGTTTTTT	CASSPAQGLNEKLFF
TRBV2	NA	TRBJ1-2	few	TGTGCCAGCAAAGGTTACAGGGAAGGCTACACCTTC	CASKGYREGYTF
TRBV4-1	NA	TRBJ1-2	NA	TGCGCCAGCAGCCATGTGGCTGCCTATGGCTACACCTTC	CASSHVAAYGYTF
TRBV4-1	TRBD2	TRBJ2-1	NA	TGCGCCAGCCGAGCGAGCGGGGACTACAATGAGCAGTTCTTC	CASRASGDYNEQFF
TRBV11-2	TRBD1	TRBJ1-1	NA	TGTGCCGTCGTCAGAGAAGGTTACAGGGGATGGTCTCGCGCTGAAGCTTTCTTT	CAVVREGYRGWSRAEAFF
TRBV18	NA	TRBJ2-7	NA	TGTGCCAGCTCACCTACCGGGTCCCAAACTAGGGAGCAGTACTTC	CASSPTGSQTREQYF
TRBV4-1	TRBD2	TRBJ2-1	few	TGCGCCAGCAGCCAAGGGCGGACTAGCGGGGGCGGGCAGTTCTTC	CASSQGRTSGGGQFF
TRBV7-2	NA	TRBJ2-5	NA	TGTGCCAGCAGCTTACAAAGGGGTGGAGAGACCCAGTACTTC	CASSLQRGGETQYF
TRBV6-5	NA	TRBJ1-1	NA	TGTGCCAGCAGTTCTGCCGGGACAATCCCTGAAGCTTTCTTT	CASSSAGTIPEAFF
TRBV5-1	TRBD1	TRBJ2-1	NA	TGCGCCAGCAGCCGGGGACAGAACAATGAGCAGTTCTTC	CASSRGQNNEQFF
TRBV11-1	TRBD2	TRBJ2-5	NA	TGTGCCAGCAGCCTTCCTTTCCAACGGGGGGGAGAGACCCAGTACTTC	CASSLPFQRGGETQYF
TRBV6-5	TRBD1	TRBJ1-2	once	TGTGCCAGCAGCGGACAGGCCCTTAACTATGGCTACACCTTC	CASSGQALNYGYTF
TRBV28	NA	TRBJ1-3	NA	TGTGCCAGCAGTTTATTCCAGGATGGAAACACCATATATTTT	CASSLFQDGNTIYF
TRBV1	NA	TRBJ1-5	NA	TGCACCAGCAGCCAAGAGGCGGACAGGGGTTCAGGGCCCCAGCATTTT	CTSSQEADRGSGPQHF
TRBV5-1	NA	TRBJ2-5	NA	TGCGCCAGCAGCCAAACTAGCTCCGAGACCCAGTACTTC	CASSQTSSETQYF
TRBV2	NA	TRBJ1-4	NA	TGTGCCAGCAGGTCGGAGGGGGAAAAACTGTTTTTT	CASRSEGEKLFF